This TCR beta chain was profiled in a study of neurological immune-mediated disorders. This clonotype was recorded many times. A single record per CDR3 protein comes from TCRdb applying MiXCR to the 5' RACE reads. Altogether about 80,000 distinct CDR3 sequences are present, approximately 9.4% being singletons, with the ten largest covering 1.7%. The sequence derives from a man aged 45-65 years in good health. Sequencing was done on a sample of PBMCs.

CDR3: CASSLGAGGNQPQHF. The CDR3 region has the DNA TGCGCCAGCAGCTTGGGGGCAGGGGGCAATCAGCCCCAGCATTTT. J is TRBJ1-5 and V is TRBV5-1; D perhaps matches TRBD1 (6 bases). Trimming removed 0 bases at V and 2 bases at J, with 9 bases between. Germline CDR1 and CDR2: SGHRS and YFSETQ. The CDR3 totals 15 residues.